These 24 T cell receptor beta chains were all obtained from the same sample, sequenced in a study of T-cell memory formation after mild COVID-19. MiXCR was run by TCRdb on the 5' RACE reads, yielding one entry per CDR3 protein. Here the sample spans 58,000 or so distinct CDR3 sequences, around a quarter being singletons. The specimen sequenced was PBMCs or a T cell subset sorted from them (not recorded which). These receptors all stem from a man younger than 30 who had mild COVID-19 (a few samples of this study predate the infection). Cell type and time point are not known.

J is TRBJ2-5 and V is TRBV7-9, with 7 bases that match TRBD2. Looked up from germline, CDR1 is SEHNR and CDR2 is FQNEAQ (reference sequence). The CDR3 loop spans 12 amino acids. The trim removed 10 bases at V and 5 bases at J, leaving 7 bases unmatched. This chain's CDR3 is CATRIGGETQYF. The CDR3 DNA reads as TGTGCCACCCGGATCGGGGGGGAGACCCAGTACTTC.

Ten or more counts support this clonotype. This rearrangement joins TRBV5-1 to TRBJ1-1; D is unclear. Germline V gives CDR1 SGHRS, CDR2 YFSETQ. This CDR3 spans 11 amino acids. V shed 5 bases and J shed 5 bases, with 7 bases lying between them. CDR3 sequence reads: CASRLATEAFF. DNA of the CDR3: TGCGCCAGCAGGCTAGCTACTGAAGCTTTCTTT.

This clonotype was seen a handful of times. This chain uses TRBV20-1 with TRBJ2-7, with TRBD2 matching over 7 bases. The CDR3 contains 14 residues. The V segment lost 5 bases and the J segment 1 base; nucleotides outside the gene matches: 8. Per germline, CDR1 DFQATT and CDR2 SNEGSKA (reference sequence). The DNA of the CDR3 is TGCAGTGCTGTCGGGGGGAATGGATCCTACGAGCAGTACGTC. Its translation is CSAVGGNGSYEQYV.

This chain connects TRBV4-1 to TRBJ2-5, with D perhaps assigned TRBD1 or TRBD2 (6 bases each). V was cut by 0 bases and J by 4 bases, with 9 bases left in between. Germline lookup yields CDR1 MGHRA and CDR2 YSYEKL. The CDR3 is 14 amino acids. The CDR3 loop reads CASSQEGGPETQYF. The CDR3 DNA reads TGCGCCAGCAGCCAAGAGGGGGGCCCAGAGACCCAGTACTTC.

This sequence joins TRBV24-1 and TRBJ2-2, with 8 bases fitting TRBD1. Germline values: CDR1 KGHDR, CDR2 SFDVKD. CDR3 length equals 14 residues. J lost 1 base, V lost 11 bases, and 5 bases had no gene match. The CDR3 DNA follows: TGTGCCAAAGCCGGGACAGGGAACACCGGGGAGCTGTTTTTT. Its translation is CAKAGTGNTGELFF.

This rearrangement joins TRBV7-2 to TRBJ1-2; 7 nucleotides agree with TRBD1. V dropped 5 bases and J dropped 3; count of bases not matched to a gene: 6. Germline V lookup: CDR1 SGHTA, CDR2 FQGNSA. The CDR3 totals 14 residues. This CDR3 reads CASSLGTAYYGYTF. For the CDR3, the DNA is TGTGCCAGCAGCCTCGGGACAGCTTACTATGGCTACACCTTC. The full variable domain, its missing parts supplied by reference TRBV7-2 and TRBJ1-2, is GAGVSQSPSNKVTEKGKDVELRCDPISGHTALYWYRQSLGQGLEFLIYFQGNSAPDKSGLPSDRFSAERTGGSVSTLTIQRTQQEDSAVYLCASSLGTAYYGYTFGSGTRLTVV.

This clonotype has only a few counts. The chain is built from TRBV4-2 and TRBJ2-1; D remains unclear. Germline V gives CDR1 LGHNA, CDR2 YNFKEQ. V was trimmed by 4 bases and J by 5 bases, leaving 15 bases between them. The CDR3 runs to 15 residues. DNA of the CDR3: TGTGCCAGCAGCCCCACTTCGGGTGGAGACAATGAGCAGTTCTTC. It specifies CASSPTSGGDNEQFF.

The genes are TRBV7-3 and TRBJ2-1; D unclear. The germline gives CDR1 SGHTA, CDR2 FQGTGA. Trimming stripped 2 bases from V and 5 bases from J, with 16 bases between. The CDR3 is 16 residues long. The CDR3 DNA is TGTGCCAGCAGCTTAGAAATGGGTGGGCTCGACAATGAGCAGTTCTTC. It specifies CASSLEMGGLDNEQFF.

CDR3 DNA sequence: TGTGCCAGCAGCGGTCCGGGACAGGGAGAGGTAACAGATACGCAGTATTTT. Amino acid sequence: CASSGPGQGEVTDTQYF. V is TRBV7-9 and J is TRBJ2-3; 9 nucleotides agree with TRBD1. The CDR3 consists of 17 residues. Germline lookup yields CDR1 SEHNR and CDR2 FQNEAQ (reference sequence). With V trimmed by 5 bases and J by 3 bases, 12 bases remained unmatched.

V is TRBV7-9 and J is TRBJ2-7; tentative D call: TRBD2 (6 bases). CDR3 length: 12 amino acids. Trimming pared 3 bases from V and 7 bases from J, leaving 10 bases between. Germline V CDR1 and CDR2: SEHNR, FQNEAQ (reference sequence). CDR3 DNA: TGTGCCAGCAGCTTGGGGGGAAGGGAGCAGTACGTC. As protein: CASSLGGREQYV.

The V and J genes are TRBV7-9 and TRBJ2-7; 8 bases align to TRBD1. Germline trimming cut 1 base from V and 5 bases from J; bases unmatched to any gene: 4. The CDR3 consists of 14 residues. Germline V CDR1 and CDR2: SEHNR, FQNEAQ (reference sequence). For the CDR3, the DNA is TGTGCCAGCAGCTTAGTCAACAGGGGGGACGAGCAGTACTTC. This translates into CASSLVNRGDEQYF.

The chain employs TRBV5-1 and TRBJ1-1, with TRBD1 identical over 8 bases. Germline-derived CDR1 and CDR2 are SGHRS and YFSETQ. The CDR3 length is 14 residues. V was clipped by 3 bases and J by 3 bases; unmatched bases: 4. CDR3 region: CASSYQGADTEAFF. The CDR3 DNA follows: TGCGCCAGCAGCTACCAGGGGGCTGACACTGAAGCTTTCTTT. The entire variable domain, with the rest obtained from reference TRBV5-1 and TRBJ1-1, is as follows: KAGVTQTPRYLIKTRGQQVTLSCSPISGHRSVSWYQQTPGQGLQFLFEYFSETQRNKGNFPGRFSGRQFSNSRSEMNVSTLELGDSALYLCASSYQGADTEAFFGQGTRLTVV.

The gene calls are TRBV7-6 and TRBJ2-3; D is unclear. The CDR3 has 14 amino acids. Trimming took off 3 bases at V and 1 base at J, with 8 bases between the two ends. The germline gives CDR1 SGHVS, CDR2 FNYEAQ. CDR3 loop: CASSLGRRTDTQYF. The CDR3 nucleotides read TGTGCCAGCAGCTTGGGTAGGCGCACAGATACGCAGTATTTT.

The CDR3 sequence is CASSLGPPSYNEQFF. CDR3 DNA sequence: TGTGCCAGCAGCTTAGGGCCTCCCTCCTACAATGAGCAGTTCTTC. The rearrangement links TRBV7-9 to TRBJ2-1, with D hard to call. The ends were cut back, 1 base at V and 0 bases at J, with 7 bases in the middle. CDR1 and CDR2 (germline): SEHNR, FQNEAQ (reference sequence). CDR3 size: 15 residues.

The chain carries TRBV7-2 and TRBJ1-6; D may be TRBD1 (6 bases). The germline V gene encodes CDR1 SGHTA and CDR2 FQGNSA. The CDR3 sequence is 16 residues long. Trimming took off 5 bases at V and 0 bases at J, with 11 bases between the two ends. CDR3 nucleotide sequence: TGTGCCAGCAGCGACACAGGGAGCTCCTATAATTCACCCCTCCACTTT. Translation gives CASSDTGSSYNSPLHF.

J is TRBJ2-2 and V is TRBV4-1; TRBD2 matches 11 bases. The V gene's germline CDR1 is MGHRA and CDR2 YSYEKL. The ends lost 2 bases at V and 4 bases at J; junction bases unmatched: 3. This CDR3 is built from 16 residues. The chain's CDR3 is CASSQLGLAGTGELFF. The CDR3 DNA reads TGCGCCAGCAGCCAACTCGGACTAGCGGGCACCGGGGAGCTGTTTTTT.

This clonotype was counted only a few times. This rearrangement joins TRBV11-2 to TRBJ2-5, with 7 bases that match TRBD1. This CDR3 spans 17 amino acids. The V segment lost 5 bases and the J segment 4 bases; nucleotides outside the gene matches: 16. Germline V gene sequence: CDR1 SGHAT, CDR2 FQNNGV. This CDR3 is CASSQTLQGHRGETQYF. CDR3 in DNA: TGTGCCAGCAGCCAGACCCTCCAGGGCCACAGGGGAGAGACCCAGTACTTC.

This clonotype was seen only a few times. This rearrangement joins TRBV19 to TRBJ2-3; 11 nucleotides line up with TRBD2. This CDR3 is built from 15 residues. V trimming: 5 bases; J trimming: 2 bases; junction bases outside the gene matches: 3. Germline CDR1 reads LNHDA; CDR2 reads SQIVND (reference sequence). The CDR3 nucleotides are TGTGCCAGTAGTGGGACTAGCGGAAACACAGATACGCAGTATTTT. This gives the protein CASSGTSGNTDTQYF.

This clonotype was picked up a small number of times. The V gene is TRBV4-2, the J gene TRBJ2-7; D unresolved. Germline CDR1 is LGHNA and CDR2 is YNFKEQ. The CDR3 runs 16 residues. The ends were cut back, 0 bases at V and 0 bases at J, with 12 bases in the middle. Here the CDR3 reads CASSQDPQPFSYEQYF. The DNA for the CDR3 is TGTGCCAGCAGCCAAGATCCCCAGCCCTTCTCCTACGAGCAGTACTTC.

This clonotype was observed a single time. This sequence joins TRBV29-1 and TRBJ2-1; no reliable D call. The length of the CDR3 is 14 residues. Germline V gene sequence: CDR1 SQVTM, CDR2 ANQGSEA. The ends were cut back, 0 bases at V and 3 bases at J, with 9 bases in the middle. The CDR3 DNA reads TGCAGCGTTGAAGATCGTGGGAACTACAATGAGCAGTTCTTC. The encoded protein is CSVEDRGNYNEQFF.

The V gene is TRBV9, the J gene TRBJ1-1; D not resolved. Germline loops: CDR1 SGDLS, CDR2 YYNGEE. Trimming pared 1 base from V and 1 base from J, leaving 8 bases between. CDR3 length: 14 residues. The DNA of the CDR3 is TGTGCCAGCAGCGTATTACAGAAGAACACTGAAGCTTTCTTT. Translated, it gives CASSVLQKNTEAFF. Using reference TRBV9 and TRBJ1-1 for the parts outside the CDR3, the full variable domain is DSGVTQTPKHLITATGQRVTLRCSPRSGDLSVYWYQQSLDQGLQFLIQYYNGEERAKGNILERFSAQQFPDLHSELNLSSLELGDSALYFCASSVLQKNTEAFFGQGTRLTVV.

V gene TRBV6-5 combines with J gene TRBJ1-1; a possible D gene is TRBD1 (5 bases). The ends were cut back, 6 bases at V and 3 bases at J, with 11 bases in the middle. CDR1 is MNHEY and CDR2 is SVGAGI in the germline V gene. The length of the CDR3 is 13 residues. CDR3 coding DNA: TGTGCCAGCAGGGCAGGGCGTCACACTGAAGCTTTCTTT. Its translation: CASRAGRHTEAFF.

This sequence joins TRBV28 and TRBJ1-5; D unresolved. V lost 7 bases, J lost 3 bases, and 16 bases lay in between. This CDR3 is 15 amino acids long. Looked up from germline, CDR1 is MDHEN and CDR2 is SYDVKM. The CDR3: CASTAPGGTNQPQHF. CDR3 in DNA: TGTGCCAGCACCGCGCCGGGCGGAACCAATCAGCCCCAGCATTTT.

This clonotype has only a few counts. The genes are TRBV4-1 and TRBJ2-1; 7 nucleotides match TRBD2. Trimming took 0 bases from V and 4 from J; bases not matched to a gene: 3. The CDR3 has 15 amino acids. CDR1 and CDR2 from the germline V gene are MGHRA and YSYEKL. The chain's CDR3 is CASSQDGGSYNEQFF. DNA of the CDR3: TGCGCCAGCAGCCAAGACGGGGGGTCTTACAATGAGCAGTTCTTC.